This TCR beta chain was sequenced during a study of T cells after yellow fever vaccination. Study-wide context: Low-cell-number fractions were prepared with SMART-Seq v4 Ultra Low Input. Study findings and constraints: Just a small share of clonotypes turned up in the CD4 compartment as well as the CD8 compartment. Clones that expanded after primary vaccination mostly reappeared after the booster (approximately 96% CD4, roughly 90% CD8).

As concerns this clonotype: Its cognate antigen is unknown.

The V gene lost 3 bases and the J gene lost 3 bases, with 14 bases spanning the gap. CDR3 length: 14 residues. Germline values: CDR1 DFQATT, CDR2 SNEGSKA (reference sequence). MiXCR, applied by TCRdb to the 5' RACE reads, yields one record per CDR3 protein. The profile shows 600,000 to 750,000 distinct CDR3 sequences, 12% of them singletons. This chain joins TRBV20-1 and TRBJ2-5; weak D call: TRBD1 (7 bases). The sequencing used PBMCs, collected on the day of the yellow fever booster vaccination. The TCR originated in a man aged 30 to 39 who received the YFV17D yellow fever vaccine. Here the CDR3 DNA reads TGCAGTGCTAGGGCCTTCAGGGGGGAAGAGACCCAGTACTTC. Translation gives CSARAFRGEETQYF.